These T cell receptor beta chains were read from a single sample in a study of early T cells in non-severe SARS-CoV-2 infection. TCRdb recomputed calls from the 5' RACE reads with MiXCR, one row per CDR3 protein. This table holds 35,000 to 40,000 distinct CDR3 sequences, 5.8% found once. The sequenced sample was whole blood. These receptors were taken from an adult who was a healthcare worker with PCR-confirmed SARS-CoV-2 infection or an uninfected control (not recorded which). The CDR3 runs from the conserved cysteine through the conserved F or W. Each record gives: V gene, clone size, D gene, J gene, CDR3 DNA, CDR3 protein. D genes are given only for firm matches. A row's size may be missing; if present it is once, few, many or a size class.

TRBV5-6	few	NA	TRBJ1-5	TGTGCCAGCAGCTTTGGGGATAATCAGCCCCAGCATTTT	CASSFGDNQPQHF
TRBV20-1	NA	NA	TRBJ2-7	TGCAGTGCTAGTCAGATCTCTCGCGCCGGGCAGTACTTC	CSASQISRAGQYF
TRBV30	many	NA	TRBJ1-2	TGTGCCCTAGTACAGCGGCAGGGGCTTAACTATGGCTACACCTTC	CALVQRQGLNYGYTF
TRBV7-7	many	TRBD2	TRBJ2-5	TGTGCCAGCAGCAAGGGACTAGCGGATCAAGAGACCCAGTACTTC	CASSKGLADQETQYF
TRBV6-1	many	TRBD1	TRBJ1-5	TGTGCCAGCGACAGGGGGGTCTGGCAGCCCCAGCATTTT	CASDRGVWQPQHF
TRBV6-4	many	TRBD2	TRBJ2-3	TGTGCCAGCAGTGACACCTTATATGCGGGAGGTAAAGGAGATACGCAGTATTTT	CASSDTLYAGGKGDTQYF
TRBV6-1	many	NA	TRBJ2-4	TGTGCCAGCACCGGGCAGCTAGCCAAAAACATTCAGTACTTC	CASTGQLAKNIQYF
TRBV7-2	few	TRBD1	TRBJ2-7	TGTGCCAGCAGCTTAGCGGGACAGACCTACGAGCAGTACTTC	CASSLAGQTYEQYF
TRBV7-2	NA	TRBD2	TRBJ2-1	TGTGCCAGCAGCGCCAGCGGGGGGAGGGATGAGCAGTTCTTC	CASSASGGRDEQFF
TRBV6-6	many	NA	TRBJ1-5	TGTGCCAGCAGTCGGGACCGAGGGGAGAGTAATCAGCCCCAGCATTTT	CASSRDRGESNQPQHF
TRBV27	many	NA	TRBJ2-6	TGTGCCAGCAGTCGCCTCATCTCAGGGGCCAACGTCCTGACTTTC	CASSRLISGANVLTF
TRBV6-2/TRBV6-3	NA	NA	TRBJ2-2	TGTGCCAGCAGTTACTCTCCTACCGGGGAGCTGTTTTTT	CASSYSPTGELFF
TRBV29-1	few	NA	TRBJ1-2	TGCAGCGGGGAGGTGGGGAATGGCTACACCTTC	CSGEVGNGYTF
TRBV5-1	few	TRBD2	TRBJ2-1	TGCGCCAGCAGCCTTGACGCTAGCGGATACAATGAGCAGTTCTTC	CASSLDASGYNEQFF
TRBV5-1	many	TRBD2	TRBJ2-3	TGCGCCAGCAGCGGCGGGAGGGCAGATACGCAGTATTTT	CASSGGRADTQYF
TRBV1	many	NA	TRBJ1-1	TGCACCAGCAGCCAAGAGGGCAGGGAGGAAACTGAAGCTTTCTTT	CTSSQEGREETEAFF
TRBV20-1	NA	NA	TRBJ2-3	TGCAGTGCTAGGGGGGGAATTAGCACAGATACGCAGTATTTT	CSARGGISTDTQYF
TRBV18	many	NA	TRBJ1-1	TGTGCCAGCTCACCACAGAGTGTCACTGAAGCTTTCTTT	CASSPQSVTEAFF
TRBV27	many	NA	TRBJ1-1	TGTGCCAGCAGTTTGCGGCAGTTCACTGAAGCTTTCTTT	CASSLRQFTEAFF
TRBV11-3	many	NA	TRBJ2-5	TGTGCCAGCAGCCCCGGCCCCACTAAGGGATTGGAGACCCAGTACTTC	CASSPGPTKGLETQYF
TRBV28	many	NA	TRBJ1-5	TGTGCCAGCAGTTTACCCCCCCGGGTAAGGAGCAATCAGCCCCAGCATTTT	CASSLPPRVRSNQPQHF
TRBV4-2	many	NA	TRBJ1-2	TGTGCCAGCAGCCAAGGACAAGTCGGGGGCTACACCTTC	CASSQGQVGGYTF
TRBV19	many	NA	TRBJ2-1	TGTGCCAGTAGTATTAACGGCGGGATCTGGGGCAATGAGCAGTTCTTC	CASSINGGIWGNEQFF
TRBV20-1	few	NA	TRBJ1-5	TGCAGTGCCCAAAGTGATAGCAATCAGCCCCAGCATTTT	CSAQSDSNQPQHF
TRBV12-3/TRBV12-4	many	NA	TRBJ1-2	TGTGCCAGCAGTTTAGGGACAGCCCTGGGCTACACCTTC	CASSLGTALGYTF
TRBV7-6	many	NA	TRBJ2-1	TGTGCCAGCAGCCCCCGAACCGGGACATCCTACAATGAGCAGTTCTTC	CASSPRTGTSYNEQFF
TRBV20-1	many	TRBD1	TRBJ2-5	TGCAGTGCTAGACCAAATCCGACTCTCGGACAGGGCGGGACCCAGTACTTC	CSARPNPTLGQGGTQYF
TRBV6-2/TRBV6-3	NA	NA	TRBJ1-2	TGTGCCAGCAGCCACGGGGAGGACTATGGCTACACCTTC	CASSHGEDYGYTF
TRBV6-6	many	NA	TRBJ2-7	TGTGCCAGCAGTTCGCGTTACGAGCAGTACTTC	CASSSRYEQYF
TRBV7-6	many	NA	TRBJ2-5	TGTGCCAGCAGCTTATTGGCAGGGGTGAGAGAGACCCAGTACTTC	CASSLLAGVRETQYF
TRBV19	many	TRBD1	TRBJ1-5	TGTGCCAGTAGTATGGGACAGGGGGGTAGGACCCAGCATTTT	CASSMGQGGRTQHF
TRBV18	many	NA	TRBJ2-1	TGTGCCAGCTCACCTCCCTCCTACAATGAGCAGTTCTTC	CASSPPSYNEQFF
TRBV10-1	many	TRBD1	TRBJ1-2	TGCGCCAGCAGTGAGTCGCTCCGGGACAGGGATGGCTACACCTTC	CASSESLRDRDGYTF
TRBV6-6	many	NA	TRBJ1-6	TGTGCCAGCAGCACTACCGGGACACCGAATAATTCACCCCTCCACTTT	CASSTTGTPNNSPLHF
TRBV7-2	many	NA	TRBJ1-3	TGTGCCAGCAAAGGAGTGAGCCACTCCTCTGGAAACACCATATATTTT	CASKGVSHSSGNTIYF
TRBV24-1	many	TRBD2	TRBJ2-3	TGTGCCACCAGTGATCCCGGGAGGGCCGGCACAGATACGCAGTATTTT	CATSDPGRAGTDTQYF
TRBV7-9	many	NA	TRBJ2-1	TGTGCCAGCAGCGGGGGGCTTGATGAGCAGTTCTTC	CASSGGLDEQFF
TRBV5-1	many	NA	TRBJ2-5	TGCGCCAGCAGGCCGGGACTCCAAGAGACCCAGTACTTC	CASRPGLQETQYF
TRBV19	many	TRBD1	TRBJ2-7	TGTGCCAGTAGAAGCGGACAGGGAACTCCCTACGAGCAGTACTTC	CASRSGQGTPYEQYF
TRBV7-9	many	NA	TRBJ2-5	TGTGCCAGCAGCTTACTAGAGCAAACTTCGTACTTC	CASSLLEQTSYF
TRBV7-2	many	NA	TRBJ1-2	TGTGCCAGCAGCTTAGGATGGGCCAACTATGGCTACACCTTC	CASSLGWANYGYTF
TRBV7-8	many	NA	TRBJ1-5	TGTGCCAGCAGCTCGCCGGGGGGTGCATATAGCAATCAGCCCCAGCATTTT	CASSSPGGAYSNQPQHF
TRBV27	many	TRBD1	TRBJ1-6	TGTGCCAGCAGTCAATCGGACAGGGTCCGGCATTCACCCCTCCACTTT	CASSQSDRVRHSPLHF
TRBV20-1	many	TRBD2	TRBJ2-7	TGCAGTGCTACCAGTCCCGGGACTAGCGGCCTTAGCTCCTACGAGCAGTACTTC	CSATSPGTSGLSSYEQYF
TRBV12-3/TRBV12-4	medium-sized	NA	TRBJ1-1	TGTGCCAGCAAAGATGGACAACCGAACACTGAAGCTTTCTTT	CASKDGQPNTEAFF
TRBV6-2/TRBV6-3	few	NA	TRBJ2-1	TGTGCCAGCAGGCCCGGCGGGGTCGGCTCCTACAATGAGCAGTTCTTC	CASRPGGVGSYNEQFF
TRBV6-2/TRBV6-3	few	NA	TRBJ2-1	TGTGCCAGCAGAGAGGTGGGGGACAATGAGCAGTTCTTC	CASREVGDNEQFF
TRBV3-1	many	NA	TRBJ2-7	TGTGCCAGCAGCCAGGGTACAATCGGGCAGTACTTC	CASSQGTIGQYF
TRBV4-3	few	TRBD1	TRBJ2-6	TGCGCCAGCAGCCCCCGGGACAGGGACTCTGGGGCCAACGTCCTGACTTTC	CASSPRDRDSGANVLTF
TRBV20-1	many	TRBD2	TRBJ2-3	TGCAGTGCTAGAGCACTAGCGGGCACAGATACGCAGTATTTT	CSARALAGTDTQYF